This record covers a single TCR beta chain. The method was immunoSEQ multiplex PCR; TCRdb's version includes in-frame clones alone and lacks a portion of them. The sample records roughly 180,000 clones, about 92% being singletons. The data were taken from a study of T cell responses to AZD1222 COVID-19 vaccine. V was trimmed by 6 bases and J by 6 bases, leaving 29 bases between them. CDR1 is MDHEN, CDR2 SYDVKM, per germline. The CDR3 has 18 residues. This sample comprised peripheral blood, obtained 28 days after the second AZD1222 dose. The rearrangement uses TRBV28 and TRBJ1-1, with D tentatively TRBD1 (5 bases). The TCR originated in an adult who received the AZD1222 COVID-19 vaccine. The CDR3, as DNA: TGTGCCAGCAGCCTCCCCGGGACCCGGGTAGCGGGACGCTCTGAAGCTTTCTTT. Amino acids: CASSLPGTRVAGRSEAFF.